Shown below are 18 T cell receptor beta chains from a single sample sequenced in a study of blood T cell repertoires in COVID-19. Only in-frame clones appear in the TCRdb table, and some are missing; sequencing was by immunoSEQ multiplex PCR. This sample has about 150,000 clones, with around four fifths found just once. Sequencing was carried out using PBMCs or T cells enriched from blood (not recorded which). Receptor source: a man aged 45-65 years who had recovered from COVID-19.

This clone turned up a few times. This sample includes further DNA sequences coding for the same CDR3. This chain links TRBV27 with TRBJ1-2, with 9 positions matching TRBD1. Trimming at V came to 6 bases and at J to 0 bases, leaving 2 bases not matched to a gene. This CDR3 is built from 14 residues. Germline CDR1 and CDR2: MNHEY and SMNVEV (reference sequence). For the CDR3, the DNA is TGTGCCAGCAGAGGGACAGGGACTAACTATGGCTACACCTTC. As protein: CASRGTGTNYGYTF.

The V call is TRBV7-9, the J call TRBJ1-2, with TRBD1 matching 7 bases. The CDR3 loop spans 16 amino acids. J was trimmed by 1 base and V by 5 bases; bases with no gene match: 10. Germline V gene data show CDR1 as SEHNR and CDR2 as FQNEAQ (reference sequence). The DNA for the CDR3 is TGTGCCAGCAGCAAAAACCCCAGGGACAGTAACTATGGCTACACCTTC. It encodes CASSKNPRDSNYGYTF.

The chain joins TRBV19 to TRBJ1-5; a possible D gene is TRBD1 (5 bases). The germline V and J ends were trimmed by 7 bases and 2 bases, with 9 bases remaining between them. This CDR3 spans 13 amino acids. CDR1 is LNHDA and CDR2 is SQIVND in the germline V gene (reference sequence). The CDR3 DNA is TGTGCCAGTAATCTAGGGGGCAATCAGCCCCAGCATTTT. Protein sequence: CASNLGGNQPQHF.

The V call is TRBV7-8, the J call TRBJ2-4; 12 bases agree with TRBD2. Germline lookup yields CDR1 SGHVS and CDR2 FQNEAQ. CDR3 length: 19 residues. The V gene end was trimmed by 1 base and the J gene end by 3 bases; junction bases not matched to a gene: 10. CDR3 in amino acids: CASSLVAALAGGGKNIQYF. The CDR3, as DNA: TGTGCCAGCAGCTTAGTAGCGGCACTAGCGGGGGGAGGCAAAAACATTCAGTACTTC.

The chain recombines TRBV27 with TRBJ1-5, with D possibly TRBD1 on 6 matching bases. Germline CDR1 MNHEY, CDR2 SMNVEV (reference sequence). V was trimmed by 2 bases and J by 4 bases, leaving 15 bases between them. CDR3 length equals 16 residues. CDR3 nucleotides: TGTGCCAGCAGTTTACAGGCACAGGGAAGTAATCAGCCCCAGCATTTT. Translating it yields CASSLQAQGSNQPQHF.

The gene calls are TRBV19 and TRBJ2-7; a possible D gene is TRBD2 (6 bases). The CDR3 has 15 residues. The V end was cut by 1 base, the J end by 0 bases, with 10 bases between. CDR1 is LNHDA, CDR2 SQIVND, per germline (reference sequence). In DNA, the CDR3 is TGTGCCAGTAGTATAGCGGGACTGAGCTCCTACGAGCAGTACTTC. This encodes CASSIAGLSSYEQYF.

The rearrangement joins TRBV7-8 to TRBJ1-2; 8 positions agree with TRBD1. Germline CDR1 is SGHVS and CDR2 is FQNEAQ. The V gene end was trimmed by 5 bases and the J gene end by 7 bases; junction bases not matched to a gene: 12. The CDR3 has 15 amino acids. CDR3 DNA: TGTGCCAGCAGCCGTCGACAGGGGTATATAGGTGGCTACACCTTC. Encoded protein: CASSRRQGYIGGYTF.

The chain has TRBV2 and TRBJ2-6, with TRBD1 identical over 7 bases. This CDR3 is built from 16 residues. The J segment lost 4 bases and the V segment lost 4 bases, leaving 7 bases of the junction unmatched. Germline V gene data show CDR1 as SNHLY and CDR2 as FYNNEI. CDR3 loop: CASSGNRGPGANVLTF. The CDR3 DNA reads TGTGCCAGCAGTGGCAACAGGGGACCAGGGGCCAACGTCCTGACTTTC.

V is TRBV5-6 and J is TRBJ2-3, with 11 positions matching TRBD2. Trimming removed 4 bases from V and 2 bases from J; junction bases left unmatched: 12. This CDR3 comprises 18 residues. Germline V gene sequence: CDR1 SGHDT, CDR2 YYEEEE. In nucleotides, the CDR3 is TGTGCCAGCAGCACGACTAGCGGGGCAACCCTGCCCACAGATACGCAGTATTTT. Translation gives CASSTTSGATLPTDTQYF.

The sample holds one count of this clone. The chain couples TRBV21-1 to TRBJ1-1; the table's D call TRBD1 went unverified against the DNA. TRBV21-1 has pseudogene status. The CDR3 is made up of 15 amino acids. The CDR3 DNA reads TGTGCCAGCTACCGGACACTGCCCATGAACACTGAAGCTTTCTTT. Translated, it gives CASYRTLPMNTEAFF.

The gene calls are TRBV9 and TRBJ2-3, with a weak D call TRBD1 (6 bases). The CDR3 runs to 15 residues. CDR1 SGDLS and CDR2 YYNGEE come from the germline V gene. The V gene lost 3 bases and the J gene lost 0 bases, with 11 bases spanning the gap. CDR3 sequence (DNA): TGTGCCAGCAGCGCGACAGGAACTAGCACAGATACGCAGTATTTT. Its translation: CASSATGTSTDTQYF.

V and J are TRBV29-1 and TRBJ2-5; weak D call: TRBD2 (5 bases). This CDR3 has 16 residues. V shed 4 bases and J shed 0 bases, with 18 bases lying between them. The germline CDR1 and CDR2 sequences are SQVTM and ANQGSEA. CDR3 sequence reads: CSVGTPPSQYQETQYF. The CDR3 coding sequence is TGCAGCGTTGGGACTCCGCCTTCTCAGTACCAAGAGACCCAGTACTTC.

The rearrangement links TRBV5-1 to TRBJ1-1; D unclear. Trimming pared 0 bases from V and 7 bases from J, leaving 7 bases between. The germline CDR1 and CDR2 sequences are SGHRS and YFSETQ. This CDR3 is 12 amino acids long. CDR3 nucleotide sequence: TGCGCCAGCAGCTTGGACTATGGTGAAGCTTTCTTT. Its translation: CASSLDYGEAFF.

V is TRBV9 and J is TRBJ1-2; D gene ambiguous. Germline loops: CDR1 SGDLS, CDR2 YYNGEE. CDR3 length: 14 residues. V lost 4 bases to trimming and J lost 2 bases, with 12 bases between them. CDR3 nucleotide sequence: TGTGCCAGCAGCCCCAAAGGCAGGAACTATGGCTACACCTTC. Encoded protein: CASSPKGRNYGYTF.

The gene calls are TRBV7-8 and TRBJ1-3; a possible D gene is TRBD1 (6 bases). This CDR3 is built from 17 residues. CDR1 is SGHVS and CDR2 is FQNEAQ in the germline V gene. Trimming took 5 bases from V and 0 from J, leaving 17 bases between them. CDR3 DNA sequence: TGTGCCAGCAGCCCCCGGGTAGGGGGAATCTCTGGAAACACCATATATTTT. It translates to CASSPRVGGISGNTIYF.

This clone was counted only a few times. The gene calls are TRBV9 and TRBJ1-1; 10 bases agree with TRBD1. V lost 0 bases, J lost 6 bases, and 11 bases stayed unmatched. CDR3 length: 17 amino acids. Looked up from germline, CDR1 is SGDLS and CDR2 is YYNGEE. This CDR3 reads CASSVAPQTGGRPEAFF. CDR3 DNA sequence: TGTGCCAGCAGCGTAGCGCCCCAGACAGGGGGCCGACCTGAAGCTTTCTTT.

V is TRBV18 and J is TRBJ2-1, with TRBD2 matching 9 bases. J lost 9 bases, V lost 3 bases, and 6 bases had no gene match. Germline-derived CDR1 and CDR2 are KGHSH and LQKENI. The CDR3 is 14 residues long. In nucleotides, the CDR3 is TGTGCCAGCTCACCTAAGCGGGGGGTGGTTGAGCAGTTCTTC. It encodes CASSPKRGVVEQFF.

This chain links TRBV3-1 (or the pseudogene TRBV3-2) with TRBJ2-2, with TRBD1 matching 7 bases. Unmatched junction bases numbered 5, after V lost 4 bases and J lost 3 bases. Per germline, CDR1 LGHDT and CDR2 YNNKEL (reference sequence). The CDR3 extends over 15 amino acids. CDR3 sequence (DNA): TGTGCCAGCAGCCCTTGGACAGGTGACACCGGGGAGCTGTTTTTT. This codes for CASSPWTGDTGELFF.